The rows below give T cell receptor beta chains drawn from one sample of a study of graft-versus-host responses after intestinal transplantation. TCRdb keeps only in-frame clones here, not all; method: immunoSEQ multiplex PCR. This sample carries 43,000 or so clones, 90% to 95% of them seen once, and the ten largest clones take about 5.9%. The specimen comprised PBMCs, sampled about 800 days after a first intestinal transplant, on the day of a second. The receptors shown here come from a human patient who received an intestinal transplant, so some T cells may come from the graft donor. The CDR3 runs from the conserved cysteine through the conserved F or W. Each record gives: J gene, D gene, clone size, V gene, CDR3 protein, CDR3 DNA. D genes are given only for firm matches. The size entry is marked missing in some rows and otherwise reads once, few, many or a size class.

>TRBJ2-3|TRBD2|NA|TRBV10-3
CAISELMASGSYGADTQYF
TGTGCCATCAGTGAGTTGATGGCTAGCGGGTCTTATGGTGCAGATACGCAGTATTTT
>TRBJ2-7|NA|once|TRBV6-1
CASSDPGRTTYEQYF
TGTGCCAGCAGTGACCCGGGACGGACCACCTACGAGCAGTACTTC
>TRBJ2-1|TRBD2|NA|TRBV7-2
CASSILRTSGRSREQFF
TGTGCCAGCAGCATCCTCCGGACTAGCGGGAGGAGCAGAGAGCAGTTCTTC
>TRBJ2-7|TRBD2|NA|TRBV30
CAWRETTSGPYEQYF
TGTGCCTGGAGGGAGACGACTAGCGGTCCCTACGAGCAGTACTTC
>TRBJ2-7|TRBD2|NA|TRBV5-1
CASSSSLAGGYEQYF
TGCGCCAGCAGCTCCTCCCTAGCGGGAGGATACGAGCAGTACTTC
>TRBJ1-6|NA|NA|TRBV11-2
CASSLVGDSPLHF
TGTGCCAGCAGCTTAGTAGGGGACTCACCCCTCCACTTT
>TRBJ2-7|NA|NA|TRBV7-2
CASSLLTGSYEQYF
TGTGCCAGCAGCTTATTGACAGGTTCCTACGAGCAGTACTTC
>TRBJ2-2|NA|NA|TRBV5-1
CASSSGQHTGELFF
TGCGCCAGCAGCTCCGGACAGCACACCGGGGAGCTGTTTTTT
>TRBJ2-3|NA|NA|TRBV6-6
CASSYQGLTGTDTQYF
TGTGCCAGCAGTTACCAGGGCCTGACGGGGACAGATACGCAGTATTTT
>TRBJ2-6|NA|NA|TRBV6-1
CASILGSGANVLTF
TGTGCCAGCATCTTAGGCTCTGGGGCCAACGTCCTGACTTTC
>TRBJ1-2|TRBD1|NA|TRBV20-1
CSARTGEGYTF
TGCAGTGCTCGGACAGGGGAGGGCTACACCTTC
>TRBJ1-2|TRBD1|NA|TRBV5-4
CASSFSFDRVYGYTF
TGTGCCAGCAGCTTTTCCTTTGACAGGGTCTATGGCTACACCTTC
>TRBJ2-3|NA|NA|TRBV2
CASSEAISSTDTQYF
TGTGCCAGCAGTGAAGCGATATCTAGCACAGATACGCAGTATTTT
>TRBJ2-7|TRBD2|NA|TRBV28
CASSFPGGSTYEQYF
TGTGCCAGCAGTTTCCCCGGGGGGAGCACCTACGAGCAGTACTTC
>TRBJ2-5|TRBD2|once|TRBV5-1
CASSLRLAGDGKETQYF
TGCGCCAGCAGCTTGAGACTAGCGGGAGACGGGAAAGAGACCCAGTACTTC
>TRBJ1-2|NA|NA|TRBV5-4
CASSLDIYGYTF
TGTGCCAGCAGCTTGGACATCTATGGCTACACCTTC
>TRBJ1-5|NA|NA|TRBV6-1
CASSENGYQPQHF
TGTGCCAGCAGTGAAAACGGGTATCAGCCCCAGCATTTT
>TRBJ2-2|TRBD2|NA|TRBV5-1
CASSLDPRREYTGELFF
TGCGCCAGCAGCTTGGACCCGCGGCGGGAGTACACCGGGGAGCTGTTTTTT
>TRBJ2-7|NA|NA|TRBV29-1
CSVEDRRVRNPREYEQYF
TGCAGCGTTGAAGATCGCAGGGTCAGAAATCCGAGGGAATACGAGCAGTACTTC
>TRBJ1-4|TRBD1|once|TRBV7-9
CASSQWGQGNEKLFF
TGTGCCAGCAGCCAATGGGGACAGGGTAATGAAAAACTGTTTTTT
>TRBJ2-1|TRBD1|NA|TRBV7-3
CASSSGQTYNEQFF
TGTGCCAGCAGCTCGGGACAGACCTACAATGAGCAGTTCTTC
>TRBJ1-6|TRBD1|NA|TRBV9
CASSAWDSNSPLHF
TGTGCCAGCAGCGCCTGGGACAGTAATTCACCCCTCCACTTT
>TRBJ1-3|NA|NA|TRBV9
CASSPGGKSSGNTIYF
TGTGCCAGCAGCCCCGGCGGGAAAAGCTCTGGAAACACCATATATTTT
>TRBJ2-7|NA|NA|TRBV6-1
CASSYEQYF
TGTGCCAGCAGTTACGAGCAGTACTTC
>TRBJ1-1|NA|NA|TRBV7-3
CASSSSGGHGTEAFF
TGTGCCAGCAGCTCGAGTGGGGGGCACGGTACTGAAGCTTTCTTT
>TRBJ1-1|NA|NA|TRBV30
CAWSLGAIIAEAFF
TGTGCCTGGAGTCTCGGGGCTATTATAGCTGAAGCTTTCTTT
>TRBJ2-5|TRBD1|NA|TRBV11-3
CASSSRGDSWKKETQYF
TGTGCCAGCAGCTCCCGTGGGGACAGCTGGAAGAAAGAGACCCAGTACTTC
>TRBJ2-1|NA|NA|TRBV29-1
CSGLGASAEQFF
TGCAGCGGACTCGGAGCGTCGGCTGAGCAGTTCTTC
>TRBJ2-2|TRBD2|NA|TRBV11-1
CASSFVPSGRNTGELFF
TGTGCCAGCAGCTTTGTTCCTAGCGGGAGGAATACCGGGGAGCTGTTTTTT
>TRBJ1-5|TRBD1|once|TRBV19
CASSIRTGGNQPQHF
TGTGCCAGTAGTATCAGGACAGGGGGTAATCAGCCCCAGCATTTT
>TRBJ2-7|NA|NA|TRBV27
CASSLVGGTYEQYF
TGTGCCAGCTCTTTGGTCGGAGGCACCTACGAGCAGTACTTC
>TRBJ1-1|NA|NA|TRBV27
CASSLWRGKNTEAFF
TGTGCCAGCAGTTTATGGCGGGGTAAAAACACTGAAGCTTTCTTT
>TRBJ1-2|NA|NA|TRBV9
CASSVGADSAGGYTF
TGTGCCAGCAGCGTAGGGGCAGATTCGGCTGGTGGCTACACCTTC
>TRBJ1-5|TRBD1|NA|TRBV6-6
CASSYQGGSQPQHF
TGTGCCAGCAGTTACCAAGGGGGCAGTCAGCCCCAGCATTTT
>TRBJ2-1|NA|NA|TRBV25-1
CASRDSGTNTNEQFF
TGTGCCAGCAGAGACTCCGGGACCAATACCAATGAGCAGTTCTTC
>TRBJ1-2|TRBD1|NA|TRBV2
CASTGVGGYTF
TGTGCCAGTACAGGGGTAGGTGGCTACACCTTC
>TRBJ2-4|NA|NA|TRBV13
CASSPAGMEAKNIQYF
TGTGCCAGCAGCCCCGCCGGGATGGAGGCCAAAAACATTCAGTACTTC
>TRBJ2-5|NA|NA|TRBV5-1
CASSLGQETQYF
TGCGCCAGCAGCTTGGGTCAGGAGACCCAGTACTTC
>TRBJ1-1|NA|once|TRBV27
CASSLTGTNTEAFF
TGTGCCAGCAGTCTAACAGGGACCAACACTGAAGCTTTCTTT
>TRBJ2-3|NA|NA|TRBV2
CASSEALSTVTDTQYF
TGTGCCAGCAGTGAAGCGCTTTCGACGGTCACAGATACGCAGTATTTT
>TRBJ2-1|NA|once|TRBV30
CAWSNSLEQFF
TGTGCCTGGAGCAACTCGCTGGAGCAGTTCTTC
>TRBJ2-7|TRBD1|NA|TRBV27
CASSRQGSEQYF
TGTGCCAGCAGTAGACAGGGTAGCGAGCAGTACTTC
>TRBJ1-1|NA|NA|TRBV6-5
CASTKMNTEAFF
TGTGCCAGCACTAAAATGAACACTGAAGCTTTCTTT
>TRBJ1-6|TRBD1|NA|TRBV10-3
CAISEAGGYNSPLHF
TGTGCCATCAGTGAAGCAGGGGGCTATAATTCACCCCTCCACTTT
>TRBJ2-7|TRBD1|NA|TRBV18
CASSPAGGPYEQYF
TGTGCCAGCTCACCGGCAGGGGGCCCCTACGAGCAGTACTTC
>TRBJ2-5|NA|NA|TRBV5-1
CASSSPGGETQYF
TGCGCCAGCAGCTCCCCCGGGGGAGAGACCCAGTACTTC